These 10 T cell receptor beta chains came from one sample sequenced in a study of shared clonotypes between healthy human individuals. The naive CD8 fraction comprised CD45RO-negative cells positively selected for CCR7 and excluded terminally differentiated effector memory CD45RA+ cells. This table comes from immunoSEQ multiplex PCR, and its TCRdb copy is limited to in-frame clones, with some not included. The repertoire holds about 2.1 million clones, with 93% as singletons. The sequencing sample was made of naive CD8+ T cells from PBMCs. These receptors came from a man aged 18 to 30 in good health. Some clones in this sample may be carry-over from other donors' samples.

The chain links TRBV15 to TRBJ2-7; tentatively, D is TRBD1 (6 bases). Trimming stripped 7 bases from V and 0 bases from J, with 13 bases between. The length of the CDR3 is 14 residues. Germline CDR1 reads LNHNV; CDR2 reads YYDKDF (reference sequence). CDR3 coding DNA: TGTGCCACCAATGTAGGGGGATTCTCCTACGAGCAGTACTTC. Protein: CATNVGGFSYEQYF.

This chain links TRBV5-1 with TRBJ2-1; 14 bases align to TRBD2. The V gene end was trimmed by 3 bases and the J gene end by 4 bases; junction bases not matched to a gene: 9. The CDR3 is 18 amino acids. In germline, CDR1 is SGHRS, CDR2 YFSETQ. The CDR3 DNA reads TGCGCCAGCAGCTGGGGACTAGCGGGAGTAGATCTTTACAATGAGCAGTTCTTC. Its protein is CASSWGLAGVDLYNEQFF.

As concerns this clone: The sample has other DNA sequences that encode this CDR3 too. The V call is TRBV20-1, the J call TRBJ2-7; D is uncertain. CDR3 length: 11 amino acids. Trimming shortened V by 6 bases and J by 4 bases, and 10 bases separated the two germline ends. Germline V gene sequence: CDR1 DFQATT, CDR2 SNEGSKA (reference sequence). The CDR3 is CSASRVYEQYF. The CDR3, as DNA: TGCAGTGCAAGCCGAGTGTACGAGCAGTACTTC.

The rearrangement links TRBV6-5 to TRBJ2-7, with a possible D match to TRBD1 (5 bases). V lost 0 bases and J lost 4, with 10 bases in between. The germline gives CDR1 MNHEY, CDR2 SVGAGI. The CDR3 has 14 residues. CDR3 DNA: TGTGCCAGCAGTTACTCCCAGGGTCAGTACGAGCAGTACTTC. Translation gives CASSYSQGQYEQYF.

This rearrangement joins TRBV19 to TRBJ2-1; 7 bases map to TRBD2. With 10 bases clipped from V and 3 bases from J, the junction kept 12 bases outside the gene matches. This CDR3 has 15 amino acids. Germline V gene sequence: CDR1 LNHDA, CDR2 SQIVND (reference sequence). CDR3 sequence reads: CATTSLLANYNEQFF. The CDR3 coding sequence is TGTGCCACCACAAGCCTACTAGCGAACTACAATGAGCAGTTCTTC.

V is TRBV4-1 and J is TRBJ1-2; a weak D match, TRBD1 (6 bases). This CDR3 has 15 residues. Germline V gives CDR1 MGHRA, CDR2 YSYEKL. The V and J ends lost 8 bases and 7 bases respectively, with 23 bases between them. The CDR3, as DNA: TGCGCCAGCTCAGGTTCGACAGGCTGGGGTCGTGGCTACACCTTC. Translation: CASSGSTGWGRGYTF.

J is TRBJ2-1 and V is TRBV29-1; D gene unclear. Trimming shortened V by 7 bases and J by 4 bases, and 5 bases separated the two germline ends. This CDR3 contains 10 residues. The germline gives CDR1 SQVTM, CDR2 ANQGSEA. The CDR3 DNA is TGCAGCGGGTATTACAATGAGCAGTTCTTC. It codes for CSGYYNEQFF.

CDR3 bases: TGTGCGACCAGGGGGGCTAGCACAGATACGCAGTATTTT. Translated: CATRGASTDTQYF. The chain recombines TRBV7-9 with TRBJ2-3, with D perhaps TRBD1 (7 bases). Germline V gene sequence: CDR1 SEHNR, CDR2 FQNEAQ (reference sequence). The CDR3 extends over 13 amino acids.

The CDR3 DNA reads as TGTGCCAGCGGACAGACAGGTTGGATCACCGGGGAGCTGTTTTTT. This gives the protein CASGQTGWITGELFF. J is TRBJ2-2 and V is TRBV28, with D perhaps matching TRBD1 (6 bases). The CDR3 sequence is 15 residues long. The germline gives CDR1 MDHEN, CDR2 SYDVKM. Trimming took 8 bases from V and 4 from J, leaving 17 bases between them.

There are a few counts of this clone. The chain joins TRBV7-3 to TRBJ1-1; D remains ambiguous. The CDR3 spans 15 residues. V lost 5 bases and J 2 bases, leaving 15 bases between the germline ends. In germline, CDR1 is SGHTA, CDR2 FQGTGA. The CDR3 DNA is TGTGCCAGCAGCCTTAACCCTAGTGGCAACACTGAAGCTTTCTTT. Residues: CASSLNPSGNTEAFF.